The 27 T cell receptor beta chains below all came from one sample that was sequenced in a study of shared clonotypes between healthy human individuals (dated by TCRdb to 2018 to 2020). Libraries were made using the immunoSEQ multiplex PCR assay. Not all clones reach the TCRdb copy of this immuneACCESS table, which keeps in-frame sequences only. Checked studies attribute under half of the gap to unresolved V genes and leave the rest unexplained. Present in this sample are about 2.4 million clones, over 85% of which were seen just once. The ten most abundant clones make up 0.35% to 0.45% of the sample. The sample comprised naive CD4+ T cells from PBMCs. The intended sense of this specimen's cell subset or site label: CD45RA+ positively selected. Receptors were obtained from a man between 18 and 29 years old in good health. Some clones in this sample may be carry-over from other donors' samples.

This clone occurred a few times. The same CDR3 arises from other DNA sequences in this sample as well. The V call is TRBV9, the J call TRBJ1-1; no firm D call. Trimming stripped 3 bases from V and 2 bases from J, with 8 bases between. CDR3 length equals 13 residues. Germline assignment: CDR1 SGDLS and CDR2 YYNGEE. This chain's CDR3 is CASSATVNTEAFF. DNA for the CDR3: TGTGCCAGCAGCGCGACGGTCAACACTGAAGCTTTCTTT.

This chain uses TRBV5-1 with TRBJ2-2, with 7 bases that match TRBD2. This CDR3 is 15 amino acids long. Germline assignment: CDR1 SGHRS and CDR2 YFSETQ. Trimming at V came to 2 bases and at J to 8 bases, leaving 9 bases not matched to a gene. CDR3 loop: CASSLPGGSSGELFF. CDR3 bases: TGCGCCAGCAGCTTACCTGGCGGGAGCTCAGGGGAGCTGTTTTTT.

The chain combines TRBV7-8 with TRBJ2-7; 10 positions match TRBD2. Germline-derived CDR1 and CDR2 are SGHVS and FQNEAQ. V trimming: 4 bases; J trimming: 5 bases; junction bases outside the gene matches: 11. This CDR3 is built from 16 residues. CDR3 coding DNA: TGTGCCAGCAGCTCTCGCCGGCTAGCGGGAGCTCACGAGCAGTACTTC. Translated: CASSSRRLAGAHEQYF.

CDR3 protein: CASSTLEGWGEAFF. Here the CDR3 DNA reads TGTGCCAGTAGTACTCTTGAGGGTTGGGGTGAAGCTTTCTTT. The V gene is TRBV19, the J gene TRBJ1-1; no reliable D call. With 4 bases removed from V and 7 bases from J, the gap between germline ends came to 16 bases. Germline assignment: CDR1 LNHDA and CDR2 SQIVND (reference sequence). The CDR3 is made up of 14 amino acids.

This chain joins TRBV6-5 and TRBJ2-5; D uncertain. Matching the DNA end better, TRBJ2-7 makes the J call doubtful. Germline V lookup: CDR1 MNHEY, CDR2 SVGAGI. The CDR3 loop spans 11 amino acids. CDR3 protein: CASRTVSEQYF. The CDR3 nucleotides are TGTGCCAGCAGAACAGTCTCCGAGCAGTACTTC.

The CDR3 nucleotides read TGTGCCAGCAGCCCCGACGGGGGGTTCGCGAACACCGGGGAGCTGTTTTTT. It translates to CASSPDGGFANTGELFF. J is TRBJ2-2 and V is TRBV5-4; 7 nucleotides match TRBD2. Germline V lookup: CDR1 SGHNT, CDR2 YYREEE (reference sequence). This CDR3 is built from 17 residues. After removal of 4 bases from V and 0 bases from J, the junction contained 9 bases not matched to a gene. The whole variable domain, remainder taken from reference TRBV5-4 and TRBJ2-2, is ETGVTQSPTHLIKTRGQQVTLRCSSQSGHNTVSWYQQALGQGPQFIFQYYREEENGRGNFPPRFSGLQFPNYSSELNVNALELDDSALYLCASSPDGGFANTGELFFGEGSRLTVL.

The chain employs TRBV14 and TRBJ1-1, with D uncertain. V was shortened by 8 bases and J by 0 bases, with 13 bases between the two germline ends. The CDR3 loop spans 14 amino acids. CDR1 SGHDN and CDR2 FVKESK come from the germline V gene. CDR3: CASFKSNLNTEAFF. The CDR3 nucleotides read TGTGCCAGCTTTAAGAGCAATTTGAACACTGAAGCTTTCTTT.

This clone came up once. The rearrangement links TRBV27 to TRBJ1-3; D is undetermined. The CDR3 is made up of 14 amino acids. V lost 6 bases, J lost 2 bases, and 11 bases lay in between. Germline CDR1 reads MNHEY; CDR2 reads SMNVEV (reference sequence). DNA for the CDR3: TGTGCCAGCAGGACGGGTTGGGCTGGAAACACCATATATTTT. This gives the protein CASRTGWAGNTIYF.

Note on this clone: The same CDR3 can be traced to other DNA sequences in this sample. This sequence joins TRBV27 and TRBJ2-7, with 7 bases aligning to TRBD1. CDR1 is MNHEY and CDR2 is SMNVEV in the germline V gene (reference sequence). Trimming took 3 bases from V and 0 from J; bases not matched to a gene: 2. The CDR3 is made up of 14 amino acids. CDR3 DNA: TGTGCCAGCAGTTTGAGGACAGGCTCCTACGAGCAGTACTTC. Its translation is CASSLRTGSYEQYF.

This chain uses TRBV9 with TRBJ2-1, with D hard to call. Germline CDR1 SGDLS, CDR2 YYNGEE. The CDR3 contains 15 residues. The germline V and J ends were trimmed by 2 bases and 0 bases, with 9 bases remaining between them. The CDR3 reads CASSVRVGSYNEQFF. The CDR3 DNA reads as TGTGCCAGCAGCGTGAGAGTTGGCTCCTACAATGAGCAGTTCTTC.

V gene TRBV10-3 combines with J gene TRBJ1-3, with D unclear. The germline V gene encodes CDR1 ENHRY and CDR2 SYGVKD. This CDR3 contains 15 residues. Trimming left V 3 bases short and J 0 bases short, with 9 bases between. The DNA of the CDR3 is TGTGCCATCAGTGATGGTGAGAACTCTGGAAACACCATATATTTT. Encoded protein: CAISDGENSGNTIYF.

The chain uses TRBV7-3 and TRBJ1-5; no clear D gene. Trimming took off 1 base at V and 6 bases at J, with 7 bases between the two ends. Looked up from germline, CDR1 is SGHTA and CDR2 is FQGTGA. The CDR3 spans 13 residues. The CDR3: CASSLSPSQPQHF. The CDR3 DNA sequence: TGTGCCAGCAGCTTAAGTCCCAGTCAGCCCCAGCATTTT.

The V and J genes are TRBV11-1 and TRBJ2-7, with D hard to call. Per germline, CDR1 SGHAT and CDR2 FQDESV (reference sequence). The CDR3 consists of 13 residues. Trimming shortened V by 5 bases and J by 3 bases, and 11 bases separated the two germline ends. CDR3 protein: CASSASARYEQYF. In DNA form, the CDR3 reads TGTGCCAGCAGCGCTTCGGCCCGCTACGAGCAGTACTTC.

This clone was seen more than once but under ten times. The rearrangement uses TRBV7-6 and TRBJ2-7; 10 nucleotides align to TRBD1. Germline loops: CDR1 SGHVS, CDR2 FNYEAQ. The CDR3 contains 16 residues. V gave up 5 bases and J gave up 0 bases; unmatched junction bases: 7. Written as DNA, the CDR3 is TGTGCCAGCAGCGGATGGGGACAGGGGAGCTCCTACGAGCAGTACTTC. It codes for CASSGWGQGSSYEQYF.

The table lists this clone with a few counts. This sample also contains other DNA sequences that code for the same CDR3. This chain links TRBV30 with TRBJ2-2; the D gene is possibly TRBD1 (6 bases). Germline CDR1 GTSNPN, CDR2 SVGIG (reference sequence). V shed 3 bases and J shed 1 base, with 6 bases lying between them. The CDR3 spans 13 residues. The CDR3 reads CAWRTGNTGELFF. The CDR3 nucleotides read TGTGCCTGGAGGACAGGGAACACCGGGGAGCTGTTTTTT.

The chain combines TRBV7-9 with TRBJ2-2; D is undetermined. CDR3 length: 16 residues. CDR1 is SEHNR and CDR2 is FQNEAQ in the germline V gene (reference sequence). Trimming shortened V by 2 bases and J by 2 bases, and 12 bases separated the two germline ends. The CDR3 DNA reads as TGTGCCAGCAGCTTACTGCCTGAACCTAACACCGGGGAGCTGTTTTTT. This translates into CASSLLPEPNTGELFF. The complete variable domain, with remaining parts taken from reference TRBV7-9 and TRBJ2-2, reads DTGVSQNPRHKITKRGQNVTFRCDPISEHNRLYWYRQTLGQGPEFLTYFQNEAQLEKSRLLSDRFSAERPKGSFSTLEIQRTEQGDSAMYLCASSLLPEPNTGELFFGEGSRLTVL.

About this clone itself: This CDR3 is also generated by other DNA sequences in the sample. The chain uses TRBV11-3 and TRBJ2-5; D is unresolved. The CDR3 is 13 residues long. Trimming pared 0 bases from V and 4 bases from J, leaving 6 bases between. Germline-derived CDR1 and CDR2 are SGHNT and YENEEA. The CDR3 DNA sequence: TGTGCCAGCAGCTTAGACCTGGGAGAGACCCAGTACTTC. It is translated as CASSLDLGETQYF.

This chain uses TRBV6-1 with TRBJ1-2, with a possible D match to TRBD1 (5 bases). The CDR3 is made up of 16 amino acids. The ends were cut back, 0 bases at V and 4 bases at J, with 15 bases in the middle. Germline CDR1 MNHNS, CDR2 SASEGT. In nucleotides, the CDR3 is TGTGCCAGCAGTGAAGCCCGATCAGGGTTCTCCTATGGCTACACCTTC. It translates to CASSEARSGFSYGYTF.

The chain recombines TRBV6-6 with TRBJ2-1; TRBD1 matches 7 bases. The trim removed 6 bases at V and 3 bases at J, leaving 8 bases unmatched. The CDR3 consists of 15 residues. Germline V gene sequence: CDR1 MNHNY, CDR2 SVGAGI (reference sequence). The CDR3 DNA reads TGTGCCAGCAGCCCCCCGGGACAGAGCTACAATGAGCAGTTCTTC. Translation gives CASSPPGQSYNEQFF.

The chain employs TRBV15 and TRBJ2-5, with TRBD2 matching 12 bases. Trimming removed 1 base from V and 2 bases from J; junction bases left unmatched: 5. The CDR3 totals 17 residues. Germline CDR1 and CDR2: LNHNV and YYDKDF (reference sequence). The CDR3 region has the DNA TGTGCCACCAGCAGAGTGTGGACTAGCGGGAAACAAGAGACCCAGTACTTC. Protein product: CATSRVWTSGKQETQYF. Drawing the rest from reference TRBV15 and TRBJ2-5, the complete variable domain is DAMVIQNPRYQVTQFGKPVTLSCSQTLNHNVMYWYQQKSSQAPKLLFHYYDKDFNNEADTPDNFQSRRPNTSFCFLDIRSPGLGDTAMYLCATSRVWTSGKQETQYFGPGTRLLVL.

This clone appeared a single time. The V call is TRBV5-1, the J call TRBJ2-7; tentatively, D is TRBD1 (5 bases). This CDR3 comprises 16 residues. Germline CDR1 reads SGHRS; CDR2 reads YFSETQ. The V and J ends lost 1 base and 2 bases respectively, with 16 bases between them. The CDR3 sequence: CASSLTPTDGPYEQYF. CDR3 nucleotide sequence: TGCGCCAGCAGCTTGACCCCGACAGATGGTCCCTACGAGCAGTACTTC.

The V and J genes are TRBV5-1 and TRBJ2-3; 10 nucleotides align to TRBD1. CDR1 and CDR2 from the germline V gene are SGHRS and YFSETQ. The junction had 10 bases not matched to a gene; V was cut back by 0 bases and J by 0 bases. This CDR3 has 19 amino acids. CDR3 sequence: CASSLANPGTGESTDTQYF. CDR3 DNA: TGCGCCAGCAGCTTGGCGAATCCCGGGACAGGGGAAAGCACAGATACGCAGTATTTT.

The chain couples TRBV7-9 to TRBJ1-2; D call uncertain. Trimming pared 4 bases from V and 1 base from J, leaving 13 bases between. The length of the CDR3 is 15 residues. The germline V gene has CDR1 SEHNR and CDR2 FQNEAQ (reference sequence). CDR3 in DNA: TGTGCCAGCAGCTCAAGAAGTCTGGGTAACTATGGCTACACCTTC. Translated, it gives CASSSRSLGNYGYTF. The full variable domain, completed using reference TRBV7-9 and TRBJ1-2, is DTGVSQNPRHKITKRGQNVTFRCDPISEHNRLYWYRQTLGQGPEFLTYFQNEAQLEKSRLLSDRFSAERPKGSFSTLEIQRTEQGDSAMYLCASSSRSLGNYGYTFGSGTRLTVV.

The rearrangement uses TRBV27 and TRBJ2-7, with a possible D match to TRBD2 (5 bases). CDR1 and CDR2 (germline): MNHEY, SMNVEV (reference sequence). The V gene lost 4 bases and the J gene lost 3 bases, with 13 bases spanning the gap. This CDR3 comprises 14 residues. The CDR3 sequence is CASSWKEAGYEQYF. The CDR3 nucleotides are TGTGCCAGCAGTTGGAAGGAGGCGGGCTACGAGCAGTACTTC.

This chain uses TRBV5-4 with TRBJ1-3; D is unresolved. CDR1 is SGHNT and CDR2 is YYREEE in the germline V gene (reference sequence). The CDR3 sequence is 14 residues long. Deletions cut 4 bases from V and 4 bases from J, with 12 bases between. For the CDR3, the DNA is TGTGCCAGCAGCCAAGAGTGGAGGGGAAACACCATATATTTT. This translates into CASSQEWRGNTIYF. The full variable domain, its missing parts supplied by reference TRBV5-4 and TRBJ1-3, is ETGVTQSPTHLIKTRGQQVTLRCSSQSGHNTVSWYQQALGQGPQFIFQYYREEENGRGNFPPRFSGLQFPNYSSELNVNALELDDSALYLCASSQEWRGNTIYFGEGSWLTVV.

Only one count was recorded for this clone. The V gene is TRBV11-3, the J gene TRBJ2-1, with 15 bases identical to TRBD2. The V segment lost 8 bases and the J segment 9 bases; nucleotides outside the gene matches: 5. Germline V lookup: CDR1 SGHNT, CDR2 YENEEA. The length of the CDR3 is 14 residues. The CDR3 bases are TGTGCCAGCGGGGGACTAGCGGGAGGAGGTGAGCAGTTCTTC. It yields the protein CASGGLAGGGEQFF.

The V call is TRBV7-2, the J call TRBJ1-2, with 9 bases that match TRBD1. Germline loops: CDR1 SGHTA, CDR2 FQGNSA. The CDR3 spans 13 residues. V was pared by 5 bases and J by 6 bases, with 4 bases of the junction left unmatched. The CDR3 region is CASSRDRVDGYTF. DNA of the CDR3: TGTGCCAGCAGCAGGGACAGGGTTGATGGCTACACCTTC.